Each of the 3 T cell receptor beta chains below was sequenced from the same sample in a study of blood T cells in healthy people across ages. The second PCR ran roughly 6 to 11 cycles with a sample-barcoded 5' primer and J-beta primers. In TCRdb, the 5' RACE reads were re-called with MiXCR into one record per CDR3 protein. The table lists just under 750,000 distinct CDR3 sequences, 22% of them singletons. The sample consisted of blood. These receptors came from a man in his sixties or seventies in good health.

V usage is TRBV28 and J usage is TRBJ2-1; TRBD2 might be the D (6 bases). The germline V and J ends were trimmed by 4 bases and 6 bases, with 13 bases remaining between them. Germline V gives CDR1 MDHEN, CDR2 SYDVKM. There are 14 residues in the CDR3. CDR3 nucleotide sequence: TGTGCCAGCAGTTCCCCCGGGACTTTCAATGAGCAGTTCTTC. This sequence encodes CASSSPGTFNEQFF.

This clonotype has just a few counts. CDR3: CASSLRKNYGYTF. CDR3 nucleotide sequence: TGTGCCAGCAGTTTAAGGAAAAACTATGGCTACACCTTC. The rearrangement links TRBV12-3 or TRBV12-4 to TRBJ1-2; D remains unclear. The CDR3 runs to 13 residues. The V gene lost 2 bases and the J gene lost 2 bases, with 6 bases spanning the gap.

V gene TRBV20-1 combines with J gene TRBJ2-1; D is ambiguous. Trimming removed 5 bases at V and 4 bases at J, with 12 bases between. CDR1 is DFQATT, CDR2 SNEGSKA, per germline (reference sequence). This CDR3 has 13 residues. The CDR3 DNA reads TGCAGTGCTGGGCCCTACCCATACAATGAGCAGTTCTTC. The encoded protein is CSAGPYPYNEQFF.